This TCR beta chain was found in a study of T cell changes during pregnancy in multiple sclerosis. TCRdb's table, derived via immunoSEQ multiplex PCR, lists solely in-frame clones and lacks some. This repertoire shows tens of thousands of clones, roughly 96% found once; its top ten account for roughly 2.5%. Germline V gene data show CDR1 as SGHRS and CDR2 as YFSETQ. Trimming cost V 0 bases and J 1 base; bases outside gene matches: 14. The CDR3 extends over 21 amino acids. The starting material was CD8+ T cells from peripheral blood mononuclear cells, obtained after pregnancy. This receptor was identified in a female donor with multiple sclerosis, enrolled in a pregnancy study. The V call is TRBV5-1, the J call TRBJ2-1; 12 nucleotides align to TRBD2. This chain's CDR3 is CASSLEGTATSGRRSYNEQFF. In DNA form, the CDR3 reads TGCGCCAGCAGCTTGGAAGGGACAGCCACTAGCGGGAGGAGATCCTACAATGAGCAGTTCTTC.